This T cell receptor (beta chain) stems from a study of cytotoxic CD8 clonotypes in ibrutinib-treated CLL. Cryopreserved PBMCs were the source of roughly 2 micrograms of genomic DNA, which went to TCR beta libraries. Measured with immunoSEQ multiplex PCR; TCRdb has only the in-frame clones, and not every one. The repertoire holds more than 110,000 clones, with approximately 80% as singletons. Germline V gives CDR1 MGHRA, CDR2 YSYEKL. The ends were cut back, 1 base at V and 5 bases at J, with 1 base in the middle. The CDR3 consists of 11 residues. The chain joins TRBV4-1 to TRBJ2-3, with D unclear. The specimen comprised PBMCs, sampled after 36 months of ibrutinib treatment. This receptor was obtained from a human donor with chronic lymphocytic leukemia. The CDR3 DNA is TGCGCCAGCAGCCAAGGAGATACGCAGTATTTT. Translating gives CASSQGDTQYF.